The 25 T cell receptor beta chains reported below all come from one sample, sequenced in a study of tumor-infiltrating lymphocytes in primary liver carcinoma. With a constant-region primer, TCR beta cDNA was made from roughly 500 ng of total RNA. Three nested multiplex PCR rounds, a slightly modified ARM-PCR method, built the TCR beta libraries. The two initial PCR rounds, approximately 10 cycles each, used TRBV1-TRBV30 forward and C-beta reverse primers. TCRdb re-analysed the multiplex PCR reads in MiXCR, keeping a single row per CDR3 protein. The profile shows 99,000 or so distinct CDR3 sequences, approximately 68% of them singletons. The study co-extracted DNA and RNA from 20-30 mg of unsorted bulk tissue. Sequencing was carried out using liver tumor tissue from sampling region 5. Described subset: tumor region T5, tumor centre. The receptors were sampled from a woman in her fifties or sixties with primary liver carcinoma and hepatitis B virus infection.

As regards this clonotype: The junction and the germline gene differ at one end; a read error may be behind it. This chain links TRBV7-9 with TRBJ2-7; D is perhaps TRBD1 or TRBD2 (6 bases each). The CDR3 covers 16 residues. Germline V lookup: CDR1 SEHNR, CDR2 FQNEAQ (reference sequence). This CDR3 reads CASSPWDQGSDYEEYF. CDR3 in DNA: TGTGCCAGTAGCCCCTGGGATCAGGGGTCGGACTACGAGGAGTACTTC.

This clonotype was recorded at least ten times. The chain is built from TRBV5-6 and TRBJ1-3, with 8 bases lining up with TRBD1. The V and J ends lost 3 bases and 8 bases, in that order; junction bases with no gene match: 16. Germline CDR1 and CDR2: SGHDT and YYEEEE. The CDR3 is 17 residues long. CDR3 bases: TGTGCCAGCAGCTCGGTCATCTCTCCAGGGGGCGCGGACACCATATATTTT. This codes for CASSSVISPGGADTIYF.

To note about this clonotype: Germline and junction disagree at one end, which may indicate a read error. This rearrangement joins TRBV11-2 to TRBJ2-7; the D is unclear. This CDR3 is built from 14 residues. The germline V gene has CDR1 SGHAT and CDR2 FQNNGV. The DNA of the CDR3 is TGTGCAAGCAGCTCAGCACGGAGAGCATACGAGCAGTACTTC. It codes for CASSSARRAYEQYF.

A note on this clonotype: A much larger clone lies one base from this, so it may be a read error. CDR3 in DNA: TGTGCCAGCAGTTTCGCGGCTAGCGGGAGTCAGGAGCGGTACTTC. Translated: CASSFAASGSQERYF. The V and J genes are TRBV28 and TRBJ2-7; the match to TRBD2 covers 10 bases. The CDR3 spans 15 residues. CDR1 and CDR2 from the germline V gene are MDHEN and SYDVKM.

The chain links TRBV5-1 to TRBJ2-2; 7 bases match TRBD1. The CDR3 is made up of 17 amino acids. Germline loops: CDR1 SGHRS, CDR2 YFSETQ. Trimming took 0 bases from V and 4 from J; bases not matched to a gene: 9. CDR3 sequence: CASSLALRTGPTGELFF. The DNA for the CDR3 is TGCGCCAGCAGCTTGGCGCTGCGGACAGGCCCCACCGGGGAGCTGTTTTTT.

The rearrangement uses TRBV5-1 and TRBJ2-1; D may match TRBD1 or TRBD2 (6 bases each). V dropped 0 bases and J dropped 9 bases, with 13 bases sitting between them. Germline CDR1 reads SGHRS; CDR2 reads YFSETQ. The CDR3 contains 14 residues. The CDR3 spells CASSLDRGRREQFF. The CDR3 coding sequence is TGCGCCAGCAGCTTGGATCGGGGGCGGCGTGAGCAGTTCTTC.

As to this clonotype: Given a much more abundant clone one base away, this may be a read error. V is TRBV6-5 and J is TRBJ2-3; a possible D gene is TRBD2 (5 bases). CDR1 and CDR2 (germline): MNHEY, SVGAGI. The CDR3 loop spans 13 amino acids. The CDR3 DNA is TGTACCAGCAGCCTAACTCCCGCGGGCACGCAGTATTTT. Protein product: CTSSLTPAGTQYF.

This chain links TRBV7-8 with TRBJ2-1; 10 nucleotides line up with TRBD2. The V and J ends lost 10 bases and 8 bases, in that order; junction bases with no gene match: 17. The CDR3 sequence is 16 residues long. Germline V gives CDR1 SGHVS, CDR2 FQNEAQ. The DNA of the CDR3 is TGTGCCAACAACTTAGAACTAGCGGGATCCTGGGATGAGCAGTTCTTC. Its protein product is CANNLELAGSWDEQFF.

V usage is TRBV9 and J usage is TRBJ2-1; D could derive from TRBD1 or TRBD2 (6 bases each). CDR1 is SGDLS and CDR2 is YYNGEE in the germline V gene. V shed 4 bases and J shed 1 base, with 15 bases lying between them. The CDR3 is made up of 16 amino acids. The CDR3 spells CASSPRGLSSYNEQFF. The CDR3 DNA reads TGTGCCAGCAGCCCCAGGGGACTTTCGTCCTACAATGAGCAGTTCTTC.

The chain couples TRBV12-3 or TRBV12-4 to TRBJ2-2; 10 nucleotides match TRBD2. J was trimmed by 4 bases and V by 9 bases; bases with no gene match: 8. The CDR3 covers 15 residues. CDR3 in DNA: TGTGCCAGTAGCCAACTAGCGGGACGCACCGGGGAGCTGTTTTTT. It codes for CASSQLAGRTGELFF.

V and J are TRBV11-3 and TRBJ2-1; 11 bases match TRBD2. This CDR3 has 14 amino acids. Germline lookup yields CDR1 SGHNT and CDR2 YENEEA. The DNA of the CDR3 is TGTATCAGCAGCCCTCGACTAGCGGGAAATGAGCAGTTCTTC. It specifies CISSPRLAGNEQFF.

In regard to this clonotype: An end of the junction differs from the germline gene, which may be a read error. The chain employs TRBV6-6 and TRBJ1-2, with a tentative D call TRBD1 (5 bases). Germline-derived CDR1 and CDR2 are MNHNY and SVGAGI (reference sequence). The CDR3 extends over 13 amino acids. The CDR3 region is CACRGGTVYGYTF. CDR3 DNA: TGTGCCTGCAGAGGCGGGACGGTCTATGGCTACACCTTC.

Note on this clonotype: The junction departs from germline at one end; a sequencing error may be responsible. The chain links TRBV29-1 to TRBJ2-1, with 10 bases matching TRBD2. This CDR3 spans 17 amino acids. Germline V gives CDR1 SQVTM, CDR2 ANQGSEA. The CDR3 protein is CSVAGTSERGSYYEQFF. In nucleotides, the CDR3 is TGCAGCGTAGCCGGGACTAGCGAGAGAGGTTCCTACTATGAGCAGTTCTTC.

The rearrangement joins TRBV20-1 to TRBJ2-5; D remains ambiguous. The CDR3 extends over 13 amino acids. Germline lookup yields CDR1 DFQATT and CDR2 SNEGSKA (reference sequence). Trimming took off 2 bases at V and 1 base at J, with 8 bases between the two ends. The CDR3 is CSARYQIQETQYF. CDR3 DNA: TGCAGTGCTAGATATCAGATCCAAGAGACCCAGTACTTC.

A remark on this clonotype: The junction does not match germline at one end; this may be a read error. The chain uses TRBV5-1 and TRBJ2-1, with 7 bases aligning to TRBD2. Germline CDR1 and CDR2: SGHRS and YFSETQ. This CDR3 spans 15 amino acids. Here the CDR3 DNA reads TGCGTCAGCAGCCCCGGGACTAACGGGACCGGTGAGCAGTTCTTC. Translated: CVSSPGTNGTGEQFF.

This chain joins TRBV4-2 and TRBJ2-1, with 10 bases fitting TRBD2. CDR1 is LGHNA and CDR2 is YNFKEQ in the germline V gene. Trimming removed 5 bases from V and 10 bases from J; junction bases left unmatched: 14. The CDR3 has 16 residues. CDR3 loop: CASSIRTSGPYIEQFF. CDR3 coding DNA: TGTGCCAGCAGCATCCGGACTAGCGGCCCTTACATCGAGCAGTTCTTC.

This clonotype is labeled medium-sized. This rearrangement joins TRBV11-2 to TRBJ2-2, with D maybe TRBD2 (6 bases). From germline, CDR1 is SGHAT and CDR2 FQNNGV. The CDR3 consists of 15 residues. V dropped 3 bases and J dropped 3 bases, with 11 bases sitting between them. CDR3 in DNA: TGTGCCAGCAGCTTGGGCGGGATGGACACCGGGGAGCTGTTTTTT. Amino acids: CASSLGGMDTGELFF.

On this clonotype itself: The junction differs from germline at one of its ends, possibly a read error. V usage is TRBV11-2 and J usage is TRBJ2-3; D might be TRBD2 (6 bases). The CDR3 is 15 amino acids. Looked up from germline, CDR1 is SGHAT and CDR2 is FQNNGV. CDR3 protein: CASSLGGITRDTQYF. CDR3 nucleotides: TGTGCCAGTAGCTTGGGCGGGATCACCAGAGATACGCAGTATTTT. The entire variable domain, with the rest obtained from reference TRBV11-2 and TRBJ2-3, is as follows: EAGVAQSPRYKIIEKRQSVAFWCNPISGHATLYWYQQILGQGPKLLIQFQNNGVVDDSQLPKDRFSAERLKGVDSTLKIQPAKLEDSAVYLCASSLGGITRDTQYFGPGTRLTVL.

The chain uses TRBV12-3 or TRBV12-4 and TRBJ1-2; no firm D call. CDR3 length: 12 residues. Trimming pared 3 bases from V and 8 bases from J, leaving 10 bases between. The CDR3 sequence: CASSLRGWGYTF. The CDR3 coding sequence is TGTGCCAGCAGTTTGAGAGGATGGGGCTACACCTTC.

This clonotype showed up just a few times. The missing conserved phenylalanine or tryptophan at the end of this CDR3 makes a read error likely. The chain has TRBV11-2 and TRBJ1-2; possible D gene TRBD1, 6 bases. The CDR3 runs 13 residues. Trimming stripped 5 bases from V and 5 bases from J, with 12 bases between. Per the germline V gene, CDR1 is SGHAT and CDR2 is FQNNGV. The CDR3 DNA reads as TGTGCCAGCAGCACCGGACAGAATTATGGCTACACCCTC. Translated: CASSTGQNYGYTL.

About this clonotype itself: The germline gene is not matched at one end of the junction; a read error may be the cause. The rearrangement uses TRBV11-3 and TRBJ1-4; D not resolved. CDR1 is SGHNT and CDR2 is YENEEA in the germline V gene. CDR3 length: 14 residues. The CDR3 spells CTSSRRASDGKLSF. Here the CDR3 DNA reads TGTACCAGCAGCCGTCGTGCTTCTGATGGAAAACTGTCTTTT.

With regard to this clonotype: One end of the junction is discordant with germline, which a read error may explain. This chain connects TRBV28 to TRBJ2-2; TRBD1 aligns across 10 bases. This CDR3 is 18 amino acids long. Germline lookup yields CDR1 MDHEN and CDR2 SYDVKM. This CDR3 reads CASSPVARDRGGTGKLFF. The CDR3 region has the DNA TGTGCCAGCAGTCCCGTGGCTCGGGACAGGGGCGGGACCGGGAAGCTGTTTTTT.

This clonotype showed up many times. This chain links TRBV2 with TRBJ1-2, with 8 bases matching TRBD1. Germline V lookup: CDR1 SNHLY, CDR2 FYNNEI. The CDR3 consists of 15 residues. Trimming cost V 6 bases and J 4 bases; bases outside gene matches: 10. CDR3 DNA: TGTGCCAGCAGCTCAGCCGTCGGACAGGGCTATGGCTACACCTTC. This gives the protein CASSSAVGQGYGYTF. The full variable domain, its missing parts supplied by reference TRBV2 and TRBJ1-2, is EPEVTQTPSHQVTQMGQEVILRCVPISNHLYFYWYRQILGQKVEFLVSFYNNEISEKSEIFDDQFSVERPDGSNFTLKIRSTKLEDSAMYFCASSSAVGQGYGYTFGSGTRLTVV.

Regarding this clonotype: The junction shows a germline mismatch at one end, possibly a read error. The chain joins TRBV29-1 to TRBJ2-2; D is uncertain. Germline V gives CDR1 SQVTM, CDR2 ANQGSEA. There are 14 residues in the CDR3. The CDR3 sequence: CSVADLTNTGELFF. The CDR3 DNA reads TGCAGCGTTGCTGATCTTACCAACACCGGTGAGCTGTTTTTT.

This chain links TRBV4-2 with TRBJ2-3; maybe TRBD2 (6 bases). The length of the CDR3 is 16 residues. The V end was cut by 1 base, the J end by 5 bases, with 16 bases between. Germline V lookup: CDR1 LGHNA, CDR2 YNFKEQ. The CDR3 DNA sequence: TGTGCCAGCAGCCAAGTGGAGGGAGAGCGCATAGATACGCAGTATTTT. This gives the protein CASSQVEGERIDTQYF.